The entry below describes one T cell receptor beta chain. Its matching antigen is unknown. These data belong to a study of regulatory T cells in long-lasting Graves disease. Findings and caveats of the study: Persistent disease preferred TRBV28, TRBJ1-2 and TRBJ2-5.

Building of the TCR beta libraries involved iRepertoire HTBI primers and Arm-PCR of CDR3 regions. Each CDR3 protein gets one entry after TCRdb re-called the multiplex PCR reads with MiXCR. The sample has 300,000 to 400,000 distinct CDR3 sequences, around 16% seen once. Noted time point: newly diagnosed GD, antithyroid drugs for less than 3 months. The TCR library was made from RNA extracted from PBMCs. As a group, patients came from one endocrinology department in Xi'an, China. CDR3 length: 15 residues. Germline CDR1 SGDLS, CDR2 YYNGEE. V was trimmed by 0 bases and J by 0 bases, leaving 7 bases between them.

This specimen was peripheral blood mononuclear cells (PBMCs), taken at new diagnosis, from a patient treated with antithyroid drugs. The chain combines TRBV9 with TRBJ2-1, with D unresolved. This TCR came from a female donor with Graves disease. As DNA, the CDR3 is TGTGCCAGCAGCGTAGACTTCAGCTCCTACAATGAGCAGTTCTTC. Translation gives CASSVDFSSYNEQFF.